The 12 T cell receptor beta chains presented below share a single source sample, sequenced in a study of blood T cell repertoires in COVID-19. Some clones are missing from TCRdb's copy, which holds only in-frame ones; the method was immunoSEQ multiplex PCR. The data show 250,000 to 300,000 clones, around 91% seen once. Sequences were obtained from peripheral blood. The receptors shown here come from a woman aged 55-70 years with acute or convalescent COVID-19.

Here the CDR3 DNA reads TGCGCCAGCAGCCAAGAGGTCCGGGGGGGACCCTACAATGAGCAGTTCTTC. Protein sequence: CASSQEVRGGPYNEQFF. The chain is built from TRBV4-3 and TRBJ2-1; 8 bases map to TRBD2. CDR3 length: 17 residues. The ends lost 0 bases at V and 2 bases at J; junction bases unmatched: 6. Germline loops: CDR1 LGHNA, CDR2 YSLEER.

The chain is built from TRBV5-1 and TRBJ1-6, with 9 bases aligning to TRBD1. The CDR3 spans 18 residues. V lost 0 bases to trimming and J lost 8 bases; unmatched junction nucleotides: 12. Germline lookup yields CDR1 SGHRS and CDR2 YFSETQ. CDR3 sequence (DNA): TGCGCCAGCAGCTTGGACCCCCGGGACAGGGTTCTCTATTCACCCCTCCACTTT. This translates into CASSLDPRDRVLYSPLHF. Full variable domain (missing parts from reference TRBV5-1 and TRBJ1-6): KAGVTQTPRYLIKTRGQQVTLSCSPISGHRSVSWYQQTPGQGLQFLFEYFSETQRNKGNFPGRFSGRQFSNSRSEMNVSTLELGDSALYLCASSLDPRDRVLYSPLHFGNGTRLTVT.

In this sample, this clone turned up once. The chain links TRBV5-1 to TRBJ2-7, with TRBD1 matching 7 bases. V was clipped by 4 bases and J by 3 bases; unmatched bases: 7. Germline V lookup: CDR1 SGHRS, CDR2 YFSETQ. CDR3 size: 14 residues. The CDR3 region has the DNA TGCGCCAGCAGCAACGACAGGGTATACTACGAGCAGTACTTC. It is translated as CASSNDRVYYEQYF.

The CDR3 bases are TGTGCCAGCTCACCACCGGGGGCCGGGTCGAACTATGGCTACACCTTC. As protein: CASSPPGAGSNYGYTF. This chain joins TRBV18 and TRBJ1-2, with D perhaps TRBD1 (6 bases). Germline CDR1 reads KGHSH; CDR2 reads LQKENI. Deletions cut 0 bases from V and 2 bases from J, with 13 bases between. This CDR3 has 16 residues.

The chain links TRBV27 to TRBJ1-4; TRBD1 aligns across 9 bases. Germline CDR1 and CDR2: MNHEY and SMNVEV (reference sequence). With V trimmed by 6 bases and J by 10 bases, 9 bases remained unmatched. The CDR3 runs to 14 residues. CDR3 bases: TGTGCCAGCAGCGGAACGGGACAGGGAGGAAAACTGTTTTTT. It specifies CASSGTGQGGKLFF.

This clone was seen just once. This chain uses TRBV6-6 with TRBJ1-4, with 7 bases identical to TRBD1. The V gene's germline CDR1 is MNHNY and CDR2 SVGAGI (reference sequence). This CDR3 spans 14 amino acids. V lost 2 bases to trimming and J lost 6 bases; unmatched junction nucleotides: 3. The CDR3 is CASSYLQGDEKLFF. In nucleotides, the CDR3 is TGTGCCAGCAGTTACCTCCAGGGGGATGAAAAACTGTTTTTT.

This chain joins TRBV27 and TRBJ2-1; D possibly corresponds to TRBD2 (5 bases). There are 18 residues in the CDR3. Germline lookup yields CDR1 MNHEY and CDR2 SMNVEV (reference sequence). V lost 0 bases and J lost 3, with 18 bases in between. The CDR3 DNA reads as TGTGCCAGCAGTTTATCTCCCCCCCCCGGGGTAATCTACAATGAGCAGTTCTTC. This translates into CASSLSPPPGVIYNEQFF.

Here the CDR3 reads CASSGRRTGLNSNQPQHF. CDR3 nucleotide sequence: TGTGCCAGCAGTGGGAGACGGACAGGGCTTAATAGCAATCAGCCCCAGCATTTT. V usage is TRBV6-1 and J usage is TRBJ1-5; 8 nucleotides agree with TRBD1. The trim removed 4 bases at V and 0 bases at J, leaving 11 bases unmatched. CDR1 and CDR2 (germline): MNHNS, SASEGT. The CDR3 runs 18 residues.

The V call is TRBV2, the J call TRBJ1-2; TRBD1 agrees at 12 bases. There are 15 residues in the CDR3. V lost 6 bases and J lost 7; bases outside the gene matches: 9. The germline CDR1 and CDR2 sequences are SNHLY and FYNNEI. CDR3: CASSQMGQGAVGYTF. CDR3 DNA sequence: TGTGCCAGCAGCCAAATGGGACAGGGGGCGGTTGGCTACACCTTC.

The chain employs TRBV14 and TRBJ2-1; possibly TRBD2 for D (5 bases). Deletions cut 0 bases from V and 4 bases from J, with 22 bases between. CDR1 SGHDN and CDR2 FVKESK come from the germline V gene. The CDR3 has 19 residues. The CDR3 spells CASSQEVEAVGSPYNEQFF. The CDR3 nucleotides are TGTGCCAGCAGCCAAGAAGTCGAGGCGGTGGGGAGTCCATACAATGAGCAGTTCTTC.

V is TRBV19 and J is TRBJ2-3; 10 positions match TRBD2. The CDR3 consists of 15 residues. V was clipped by 6 bases and J by 2 bases; unmatched bases: 5. Germline CDR1 LNHDA, CDR2 SQIVND (reference sequence). Written as DNA, the CDR3 is TGTGCCAGTAGAAATAGCGGGAGGCTCACAGATACGCAGTATTTT. Amino acids: CASRNSGRLTDTQYF.

V is TRBV19 and J is TRBJ1-3; a possible D gene is TRBD1 (5 bases). The germline CDR1 and CDR2 sequences are LNHDA and SQIVND (reference sequence). The CDR3 consists of 17 residues. With 8 bases removed from V and 4 bases from J, the gap between germline ends came to 24 bases. The chain's CDR3 is CASPTLADYGDGNTIYF. The CDR3 DNA sequence: TGTGCCAGTCCGACGCTGGCGGACTATGGGGACGGAAACACCATATATTTT. The full variable domain, with the rest looked up from reference TRBV19 and TRBJ1-3, is DGGITQSPKYLFRKEGQNVTLSCEQNLNHDAMYWYRQDPGQGLRLIYYSQIVNDFQKGDIAEGYSVSREKKESFPLTVTSAQKNPTAFYLCASPTLADYGDGNTIYFGEGSWLTVV.